This TCR beta chain is drawn from a study of a mutant IDH1 vaccine in newly diagnosed glioma. Study at large: Earlier treatment was radiotherapy, temozolomide, or both, with most getting both.

Here immunoSEQ multiplex PCR was the method, and the copy in TCRdb shows in-frame clones only, minus some. This sample has tens of thousands of clones, with approximately 80% found just once. Findings of the study overall: Patients showed vaccine-induced immune responses at a rate of under 95%. Changes in the top peripheral T cell clonotypes seemingly had no bearing on pseudoprogression.

Note on this clone: The antigen remains unidentified.

As for time point: week 23, last vaccination. Every vaccine dose comprised 300 ug of mutant IDH1 20-mer peptide plus topical imiquimod. Here the sequenced sample was PBMCs, taken from a glioma patient whose treatment included an IDH1 peptide vaccine. The source is a middle-aged man with glioma.

DNA of the CDR3: TGTGCCAGCAGCTCTAGCGGGGGAGAGACCCAGTACTTC. This encodes CASSSSGGETQYF. The gene calls are TRBV7-9 and TRBJ2-5; 10 bases are a match to TRBD2. The CDR3 has 13 amino acids. The germline CDR1 and CDR2 sequences are SEHNR and FQNEAQ (reference sequence). V lost 4 bases and J lost 4; bases outside the gene matches: 0.